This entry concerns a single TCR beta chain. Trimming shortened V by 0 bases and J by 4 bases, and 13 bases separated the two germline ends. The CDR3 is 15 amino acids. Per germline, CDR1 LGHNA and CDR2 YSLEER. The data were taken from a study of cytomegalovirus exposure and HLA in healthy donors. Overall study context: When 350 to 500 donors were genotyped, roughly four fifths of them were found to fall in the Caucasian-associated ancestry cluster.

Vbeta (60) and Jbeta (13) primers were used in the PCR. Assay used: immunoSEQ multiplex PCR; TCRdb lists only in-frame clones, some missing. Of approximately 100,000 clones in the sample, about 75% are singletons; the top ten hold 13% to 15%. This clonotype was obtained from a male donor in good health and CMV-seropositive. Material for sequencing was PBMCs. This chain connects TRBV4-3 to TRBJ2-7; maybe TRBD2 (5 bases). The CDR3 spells CASSQERASNYEQYF. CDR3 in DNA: TGCGCCAGCAGCCAAGAGAGGGCCTCGAATTACGAGCAGTACTTC.